These T cell receptor beta chains were read from a single sample in a study of blood T cell repertoires in COVID-19. The method was immunoSEQ multiplex PCR; TCRdb's version includes in-frame clones alone and lacks a portion of them. The data show roughly 200,000 clones, with over 80% seen just once and roughly 8% held by the top ten. What was sequenced was peripheral blood. These receptors all stem from a woman aged 55 to 70 with COVID-19, enrolled during active disease. CDR3s include the opening cysteine and the closing phenylalanine or tryptophan. A D gene is named only where the DNA matches it firmly. Clone size appears in some rows only: once, few, many, or a class for an expanded clone.

V	J	D	size	CDR3	DNA
TRBV11-2	TRBJ1-5	TRBD1	NA	CASSLAGQGNQPQHF	TGTGCCAGCAGCTTAGCGGGACAGGGCAATCAGCCCCAGCATTTT
TRBV7-2	TRBJ1-6	NA	NA	CASSLRAGVTNSPLHF	TGTGCCAGCAGCTTACGGGCAGGGGTAACCAATTCACCCCTCCACTTT
TRBV18	TRBJ1-3	NA	NA	CASSPPNRRQVAGNTIYF	TGTGCCAGCTCACCACCTAACCGGCGACAGGTTGCTGGAAACACCATATATTTT
TRBV5-6	TRBJ1-5	TRBD1	NA	CASSWGQGVHQPQHF	TGTGCCAGCAGCTGGGGACAGGGGGTTCATCAGCCCCAGCATTTT
TRBV6-5	TRBJ1-1	NA	NA	CASSPSLNTEAFF	TGTGCCAGCAGTCCTTCTTTGAACACTGAAGCTTTCTTT
TRBV5-6	TRBJ2-5	TRBD2	NA	CASSWRGVGARETQYF	TGTGCCAGCAGCTGGCGGGGGGTAGGTGCTCGGGAGACCCAGTACTTC
TRBV27	TRBJ2-6	TRBD1	NA	CASSRGQAGANVLTF	TGTGCCAGCAGTAGAGGACAGGCTGGGGCCAACGTCCTGACTTTC
TRBV18	TRBJ1-2	TRBD1	NA	CASSPSQGDGGYTF	TGTGCCAGCTCACCGTCCCAGGGGGATGGTGGCTACACCTTC
TRBV6-4	TRBJ1-2	NA	few	CASSEWGDYGYTF	TGTGCCAGCAGTGAGTGGGGCGACTATGGCTACACCTTC
TRBV2	TRBJ2-2	NA	many	CASRQAHTGELFF	TGTGCCAGTCGACAGGCCCACACCGGGGAGCTGTTTTTT
TRBV29-1	TRBJ2-5	TRBD1	NA	CSVEVGPGTGESYQETQYF	TGCAGCGTTGAAGTAGGTCCCGGGACAGGGGAATCGTACCAAGAGACCCAGTACTTC
TRBV7-9	TRBJ2-5	NA	NA	CASSLSQTQYF	TGTGCCAGCAGCTTATCTCAGACCCAGTACTTC
TRBV11-1	TRBJ1-1	NA	NA	CASSLRHHSGGAFF	TGTGCCAGCAGCCTCCGCCACCACTCGGGAGGGGCTTTCTTT
TRBV24-1	TRBJ2-7	TRBD1	NA	CATSDSNRGNPYEQYF	TGTGCCACCAGTGATAGTAACAGGGGCAACCCATACGAGCAGTACTTC
TRBV27	TRBJ1-6	NA	NA	CASRPDRTSSYNSPLHF	TGTGCCAGCAGACCTGACAGGACGAGCTCCTATAATTCACCCCTCCACTTT
TRBV6-1	TRBJ2-4	NA	once	CASSEATAAKNIQYF	TGTGCCAGCAGTGAAGCGACAGCAGCCAAAAACATTCAGTACTTC
TRBV5-1	TRBJ1-3	NA	NA	CASSLDRHSGNTIYF	TGCGCCAGCAGCTTGGATCGTCATAGTGGAAACACCATATATTTT
TRBV6-5	TRBJ1-5	NA	NA	CASSPGNLDQPQHF	TGTGCCAGCAGTCCGGGAAACCTGGATCAGCCCCAGCATTTT
TRBV18	TRBJ2-5	NA	NA	CASSPLLIEETQYF	TGTGCCAGCTCACCACTACTTATCGAAGAGACCCAGTACTTC
TRBV10-3	TRBJ2-3	TRBD1	NA	CASRGTGASTDTQYF	TGTGCCTCCCGGGGGACAGGGGCTAGCACAGATACGCAGTATTTT
TRBV27	TRBJ1-4	TRBD1	few	CASSLRPGQPNEKLFF	TGTGCCAGCAGTTTACGGCCGGGACAGCCTAATGAAAAACTGTTTTTT
TRBV5-1	TRBJ1-4	TRBD1	NA	CASSFRQGAGEKLFF	TGCGCCAGCAGCTTCCGACAGGGGGCTGGAGAAAAACTGTTTTTT
TRBV4-2	TRBJ2-7	NA	once	CASSRQVLSYEQYF	TGTGCCAGCAGCCGACAGGTCTTGAGCTACGAGCAGTACTTC
TRBV5-1	TRBJ2-2	TRBD2	once	CASSLGLMTSGRPGELFF	TGCGCCAGCAGCTTGGGCCTCATGACTAGCGGGAGGCCGGGGGAGCTGTTTTTT
TRBV7-2	TRBJ1-2	NA	NA	CASSLDGAGIGYGYTF	TGTGCCAGCAGCTTAGATGGAGCGGGGATAGGCTATGGCTACACCTTC
TRBV11-2	TRBJ1-6	NA	NA	CASSLAGYSNSPLHF	TGTGCCAGCAGCTTAGCGGGGTATAGTAATTCACCCCTCCACTTT
TRBV7-3	TRBJ2-1	NA	few	CASSRGLESYNEQFF	TGTGCCAGTTCAAGGGGGTTGGAATCCTACAATGAGCAGTTCTTC
TRBV9	TRBJ2-3	NA	NA	CASSVAGSADTQYF	TGTGCCAGCAGCGTAGCCGGGTCGGCAGATACGCAGTATTTT
TRBV30	TRBJ2-1	TRBD2	NA	CAWNGLAVYNEQFF	TGTGCCTGGAATGGTCTAGCGGTCTACAATGAGCAGTTCTTC
TRBV28	TRBJ1-4	NA	NA	CASSFRGAFEKLFF	TGTGCCAGCAGTTTTCGGGGGGCTTTTGAAAAACTGTTTTTT
TRBV9	TRBJ1-6	TRBD1	few	CASSGQGWGDSPLHF	TGTGCCAGCAGCGGACAGGGATGGGGTGATTCACCCCTCCACTTT
TRBV28	TRBJ2-1	TRBD2	few	CASSERTSGYNEQFF	TGTGCCAGCAGCGAAAGGACTAGCGGCTACAATGAGCAGTTCTTC
TRBV5-6	TRBJ2-5	NA	NA	CASSLIRGETQYF	TGTGCCAGCAGCTTAATTAGGGGGGAGACCCAGTACTTC
TRBV11-2	TRBJ1-6	TRBD1	once	CASSFGTDFYNSPLHF	TGTGCCAGCAGCTTTGGGACAGACTTCTATAATTCACCCCTCCACTTT
TRBV2	TRBJ1-4	TRBD1	NA	CASRSDRGGEKLFF	TGTGCCAGCAGATCGGACAGGGGTGGTGAAAAACTGTTTTTT
TRBV5-1	TRBJ2-3	TRBD2	NA	CASTGGATLTDTQYF	TGCGCCAGCACGGGGGGGGCCACCCTCACAGATACGCAGTATTTT